A selection of T cell receptor beta chains follows, all from one sample in a study of blood T cell repertoires in COVID-19. Sequencing used immunoSEQ multiplex PCR; TCRdb keeps in-frame clones, though not all of them. The sample lists roughly 150,000 clones; approximately 88% were seen once. Sequencing input: peripheral blood. These receptors were obtained from a human donor in a cohort sampled during active COVID-19. CDR3s include the opening cysteine and the closing phenylalanine or tryptophan. D genes are given only for firm matches. Clone size is not always given. Where it is, it says once, few, many or a class for expanded clones.

J | D | V | size | CDR3 | DNA
TRBJ1-2 | TRBD1 | TRBV6-5 | many | CASSYSSGTGVYGYTF | TGTGCCAGCAGTTACTCCTCCGGGACAGGAGTCTATGGCTACACCTTC
TRBJ2-5 | TRBD1 | TRBV10-3 | . | CAISERQGEETQYF | TGTGCCATCAGTGAGCGACAGGGGGAAGAGACCCAGTACTTC
TRBJ1-1 | . | TRBV6-5 | . | CASKSGLHTEAFF | TGTGCCAGCAAGTCAGGACTGCACACTGAAGCTTTCTTT
TRBJ1-5 | TRBD1 | TRBV19 | . | CASARRTGVNQPQHF | TGTGCCAGTGCTCGAAGGACAGGAGTTAATCAGCCCCAGCATTTT
TRBJ2-1 | . | TRBV6-5 | . | CASRATGTPYNEQFF | TGTGCCAGCAGAGCTACAGGGACCCCCTACAATGAGCAGTTCTTC
TRBJ1-5 | . | TRBV30 | . | CAWSVPTGPSQPQHF | TGTGCCTGGAGTGTACCAACAGGCCCAAGCCAGCCCCAGCATTTT
TRBJ2-2 | . | TRBV5-4 | . | CASSPVPPANTGELFF | TGTGCCAGCAGCCCCGTGCCGCCAGCGAACACCGGGGAGCTGTTTTTT
TRBJ1-2 | . | TRBV7-2 | once | CASSFGTPRRGYTF | TGTGCCAGCAGTTTCGGGACTCCCCGGCGGGGCTACACCTTC
TRBJ2-5 | . | TRBV11-2 | . | CASSLDLGEETQYF | TGTGCCAGCAGCTTAGATCTGGGAGAGGAGACCCAGTACTTC
TRBJ2-5 | TRBD2 | TRBV5-1 | . | CASSYRGGMEETQYF | TGCGCCAGCAGCTACCGGGGGGGTATGGAAGAGACCCAGTACTTC
TRBJ2-7 | . | TRBV11-2 | . | CASSQDNFKSDEQYF | TGTGCCAGCAGCCAGGACAACTTTAAGTCCGACGAGCAGTACTTC
TRBJ1-2 | TRBD1 | TRBV7-6 | . | CASSLNQGGGAGGYTF | TGTGCCAGCAGCTTAAACCAGGGGGGCGGCGCTGGGGGCTACACCTTC
TRBJ1-2 | . | TRBV6-5 | . | CASRRQASNYGYTF | TGTGCCAGCCGGAGACAGGCCTCTAACTATGGCTACACCTTC
TRBJ1-1 | TRBD1 | TRBV10-3 | . | CAISAVGTETEAFF | TGTGCCATCAGTGCGGTTGGGACAGAGACTGAAGCTTTCTTT
TRBJ1-4 | TRBD1 | TRBV5-4 | . | CASSLDQGDEKLFF | TGTGCCAGCAGCTTGGACCAGGGGGATGAAAAACTGTTTTTT
TRBJ2-3 | . | TRBV24-1 | . | CATSLPDTDTQYF | TGTGCCACCAGTCTACCTGACACCGATACGCAGTATTTT
TRBJ2-7 | TRBD1 | TRBV5-4 | . | CASSHLTGGDYEQYF | TGTGCCAGCAGCCATCTGACAGGGGGTGACTACGAGCAGTACTTC
TRBJ2-5 | . | TRBV5-6 | . | CASSFGVAGETQYF | TGTGCCAGCAGCTTCGGCGTTGCAGGAGAGACCCAGTACTTC
TRBJ2-7 | TRBD1 | TRBV14 | . | CASSPQNRGANYEQYF | TGTGCCAGCAGCCCACAGAACAGGGGAGCGAACTACGAGCAGTACTTC
TRBJ2-7 | TRBD2 | TRBV7-2 | . | CASSLGLAGGSYEQYF | TGTGCCAGCAGCTTAGGACTAGCGGGGGGGTCCTACGAGCAGTACTTC
TRBJ2-7 | . | TRBV7-2 | . | CASSLDMLAGEQYF | TGTGCCAGCAGCTTAGATATGCTAGCTGGGGAGCAGTACTTC
TRBJ2-1 | . | TRBV19 | . | CASSTLWNEQFF | TGTGCCAGTAGTACACTGTGGAATGAGCAGTTCTTC
TRBJ2-3 | TRBD1 | TRBV19 | . | CASNRGSRTDTQYF | TGTGCCAGTAACAGGGGGAGCCGCACAGATACGCAGTATTTT
TRBJ1-2 | TRBD1 | TRBV27 | once | CASSQGGFYGYTF | TGTGCCAGCAGTCAGGGGGGATTCTATGGCTACACCTTC
TRBJ1-1 | TRBD1 | TRBV7-2 | . | CASSFKIGQGTGNTEAFF | TGTGCCAGCAGCTTCAAAATTGGACAGGGAACGGGGAACACTGAAGCTTTCTTT
TRBJ2-5 | TRBD2 | TRBV4-1 | . | CASSQEGRLAGETQYF | TGCGCCAGCAGCCAAGAGGGGAGACTAGCGGGGGAGACCCAGTACTTC
TRBJ2-3 | . | TRBV6-1 | few | CASSASRGRGTDTQYF | TGTGCCAGCAGTGCCTCCCGTGGCCGGGGAACAGATACGCAGTATTTT
TRBJ2-5 | . | TRBV30 | . | CAWSLETQYF | TGTGCCTGGAGCTTAGAGACCCAGTACTTC
TRBJ2-1 | TRBD2 | TRBV2 | . | CASVPSSGGAYNEQFF | TGTGCCAGCGTCCCGTCGAGCGGGGGGGCATACAATGAGCAGTTCTTC
TRBJ2-5 | . | TRBV19 | . | CASSISSLETQYF | TGTGCCAGTAGTATTAGTAGTTTGGAGACCCAGTACTTC
TRBJ1-2 | TRBD1 | TRBV19 | . | CASSARGNYGYTF | TGTGCCAGTAGTGCCAGGGGGAACTATGGCTACACCTTC
TRBJ2-1 | . | TRBV18 | . | CASSPPQSGYNEQFF | TGTGCCAGCTCACCACCCCAGTCAGGGTACAATGAGCAGTTCTTC
TRBJ1-2 | TRBD1 | TRBV30 | . | CAWSVGQGGYYGYTF | TGTGCCTGGAGTGTTGGACAGGGGGGTTACTATGGCTACACCTTC
TRBJ2-1 | TRBD1 | TRBV19 | . | CASSSPTGGISNEQFF | TGTGCCAGTAGTTCCCCTACAGGGGGTATTTCCAATGAGCAGTTCTTC
TRBJ1-1 | . | TRBV5-4 | . | CASSPLLPPDTEAFF | TGTGCCAGCAGCCCCCTCTTGCCCCCGGACACTGAAGCTTTCTTT
TRBJ2-7 | TRBD2 | TRBV3-1/TRBV3-2 | . | CASSQASGASYEQYF | TGTGCCAGCAGCCAAGCTAGCGGGGCCTCCTACGAGCAGTACTTC
TRBJ1-2 | . | TRBV12-3/TRBV12-4 | . | CASSPGGVFGYTF | TGTGCCAGCAGCCCGGGGGGTGTCTTTGGCTACACCTTC
TRBJ1-2 | . | TRBV5-4 | . | CASRVWEDYGYTF | TGTGCCAGCAGGGTCTGGGAGGACTATGGCTACACCTTC
TRBJ1-2 | TRBD1 | TRBV7-2 | . | CASSHGQGESGYTF | TGTGCCAGCAGCCACGGACAGGGGGAGTCGGGCTACACCTTC
TRBJ2-7 | TRBD2 | TRBV7-2 | . | CASSLRWRGAIEQYF | TGTGCCAGCAGCTTAAGATGGCGGGGGGCGATTGAGCAGTACTTC
TRBJ1-2 | . | TRBV27 | . | CASSLSRVYGYTF | TGTGCCAGCAGTTTAAGCAGGGTGTATGGCTACACCTTC
TRBJ1-2 | . | TRBV6-4 | . | CASSDPGYGYTF | TGTGCCAGCAGTGACCCAGGGTATGGCTACACCTTC
TRBJ2-3 | TRBD2 | TRBV11-2 | once | CASSPRLAGMGDTQYF | TGTGCCAGCAGCCCGCGACTAGCGGGGATGGGCGATACGCAGTATTTT
TRBJ1-6 | . | TRBV20-1 | . | CSATDPGRGNSPLHF | TGCAGTGCTACTGACCCTGGCAGGGGCAATTCACCCCTCCACTTT
TRBJ2-7 | TRBD1 | TRBV18 | . | CASSPRTGPYEQYF | TGTGCCAGCTCACCACGGACAGGGCCCTACGAGCAGTACTTC
TRBJ1-2 | TRBD1 | TRBV2 | once | CASSPGQGGNYGYTF | TGTGCCAGCAGTCCCGGACAGGGGGGGAACTATGGCTACACCTTC
TRBJ2-5 | TRBD1 | TRBV6-1 | . | CASSDLRTGTETQYF | TGTGCCAGCAGTGACCTCCGGACAGGGACGGAGACCCAGTACTTC